Listed below are T cell receptor beta chains from one sample, sequenced in a study of shared clonotypes between healthy human individuals. The repertoire was sequenced with immunoSEQ multiplex PCR; TCRdb's copy has only in-frame clones and lacks some. This sample yields about 1 million clones, of which about 70% are seen a single time; about 1.5% belongs to the top ten. Sequencing was done on a sample of memory CD4+ T cells sorted from blood. The receptors derive from a man aged 18 to 29 in good health. CDR3s include the opening cysteine and the closing phenylalanine or tryptophan. Each record gives: V gene, J gene, CDR3 length, CDR3 protein.

TRBV5-6	TRBJ1-1	12	CASSLPSTEAFF
TRBV7-2	TRBJ1-2	18	CASSLRNQGQGPNYGYTF
TRBV28	TRBJ2-1	15	CASSPRRLAHNEQFF
TRBV18	TRBJ1-2	14	CASSQGDRGLGYTF
TRBV13	TRBJ2-6	19	CASSRLLGGGPKGANVLTF
TRBV19	TRBJ2-1	15	CASTNLAGGLDEQFF
TRBV28	TRBJ1-4	14	CASTHEPENEKLFF
TRBV19	TRBJ2-7	16	CASSIYIGTFIYEQYF
TRBV5-6	TRBJ2-5	18	CASSLAISSAKTGETQYF
TRBV29-1	TRBJ1-1	13	CSVQTGTGDGAFF
TRBV7-3	TRBJ1-1	12	CATGGRNTEAFF
TRBV7-9	TRBJ2-2	12	CASGPYTGELFF
TRBV6-1	TRBJ2-7	15	CASKSRGTGPYEQYF
TRBV11-2	TRBJ2-2	17	CASSSYGTRGSTGELFF
TRBV12-5	TRBJ2-5	12	CASGPDGQTQYF
TRBV11-3	TRBJ2-3	14	CASSSAGVTDTQYF
TRBV29-1	TRBJ2-5	13	CSVEDGGRGTQYF
TRBV10-3	TRBJ1-3	15	CAISNPGRSGNTIYF
TRBV30	TRBJ1-2	15	CAWSVRAAGDYGYTF
TRBV5-6	TRBJ2-7	16	CASSLRGLAAYYEQYF
TRBV10-2	TRBJ2-7	15	CASSGTAGGVGWQYF
TRBV6-5	TRBJ2-7	14	CASRPNGGSYEQYF
TRBV5-4	TRBJ2-7	16	CASSPATTKTTYEQYF
TRBV5-1	TRBJ2-3	16	CASSLFGGLNSDTQYF
TRBV7-2	TRBJ2-1	16	CASSLGSGGSYNEQFF
TRBV18	TRBJ2-7	15	CASSETALAGGEQYF
TRBV5-1	TRBJ2-7	16	CASSLTSGGASYEQYF
TRBV5-1	TRBJ2-5	15	CASSLYGTLSETQYF
TRBV6-5	TRBJ1-1	14	CASSYDRMNTEAFF
TRBV11-3	TRBJ2-3	12	CASSPGADTQYF